This TCR beta chain was obtained from a study of identifying expanded T cells in peripheral blood. V lost 5 bases and J lost 3, with 10 bases in between. Germline V gene lookup returns CDR1 SEHNR and CDR2 FQNEAQ (reference sequence). This CDR3 has 13 amino acids. Notes on this clone: The antigen is unknown.

No infections or other immune events were documented during collection. The assay was immunoSEQ multiplex PCR, and TCRdb's table has in-frame clones only and misses some. This sample has 50,000 to 65,000 clones; around 86% occur once, and the top ten carry over 15%. Points from the study as a whole: Technical replicates showed 0.9 to 1.5 changed clones; approximately 2 weeks approximately 15; four weeks 19. Roughly two-week clone count variance significantly increased as total template count grew.

This TCR was sampled from a person aged 18-69 years in good health. This chain connects TRBV7-9 to TRBJ1-2; no firm D call. Sequences were obtained from blood. CDR3 residues: CASSHGVYYGYTF. The DNA for the CDR3 is TGTGCCAGCAGCCACGGAGTGTACTATGGCTACACCTTC.